This TCR beta chain was retrieved from a study of vaccination effects on CD4 cells after COVID-19. The CDR3 spans 13 residues. The V gene lost 7 bases and the J gene lost 14 bases, with 20 bases spanning the gap. Germline V gene sequence: CDR1 SGHVS, CDR2 FQNEAQ. As regards this clone: Its antigen remains unknown.

Some clones are missing from TCRdb's copy, which holds only in-frame ones; the method was immunoSEQ multiplex PCR. The sample lists 60,000 to 85,000 clones, about 67% occurring once. With the ViraFEST assay, the study expanded antigen-specific CD4+ T cells using viral peptide pools, then sequenced them. The culture ran for 10 days, and then CD4+ T cells were isolated. The cohort was immunized with two doses of either the BNT162b2 or mRNA-1273 vaccine. Among the vaccine recipients, none had a prior SARS-CoV-2 infection, and nucleocapsid antibodies were negative. This TCR was sampled from a human donor who received a COVID-19 vaccine. The rearrangement links TRBV7-8 to TRBJ1-4; D is unresolved. This sample comprised CD4+ T cells from PBMCs cultured with HCoV-229E spike peptides, obtained after COVID-19 vaccination. The CDR3 DNA sequence: TGTGCCAGCACCCCCACCTTGGTTTCACCGCTGTTTTTT. Amino acids: CASTPTLVSPLFF.